The following is a TCR beta chain sequence with its context. This CDR3 contains 15 residues. Between the trimmed V and J ends, which lost 3 bases and 0 bases, there was a span of 11 bases. Germline V lookup: CDR1 KGHSH, CDR2 LQKENI. In the original processing: Amplification from reference gene primers served as the basis for estimated nucleated cell counts. Repertoires were generated with immunoSEQ multiplex PCR, while TCRdb's copy carries only in-frame clones and drops some. That table is the source of V, J and clone size, and D and trimming were worked out from the DNA. Of 150,000 to 200,000 clones listed, approximately 90% were seen once; the top ten hold just under 0.9%. These data belong to a study of blood T cell repertoires in COVID-19. Study-wide background: Samples came from the United States, Italy and Spain, spanning acute and convalescent COVID-19. PBMCs, B-cell-depleted T cells, or T cells were the source of the cDNA or gDNA that made up the material.

This clonotype was obtained from a woman between 18 and 30 years old who had recovered from COVID-19. The chain couples TRBV18 to TRBJ2-5, with TRBD2 as a possible D gene (5 bases). The sample comprised peripheral blood. This chain's CDR3 is CASSPRTRYQETQYF. The CDR3 DNA sequence: TGTGCCAGCTCACCGAGGACTCGGTACCAAGAGACCCAGTACTTC.